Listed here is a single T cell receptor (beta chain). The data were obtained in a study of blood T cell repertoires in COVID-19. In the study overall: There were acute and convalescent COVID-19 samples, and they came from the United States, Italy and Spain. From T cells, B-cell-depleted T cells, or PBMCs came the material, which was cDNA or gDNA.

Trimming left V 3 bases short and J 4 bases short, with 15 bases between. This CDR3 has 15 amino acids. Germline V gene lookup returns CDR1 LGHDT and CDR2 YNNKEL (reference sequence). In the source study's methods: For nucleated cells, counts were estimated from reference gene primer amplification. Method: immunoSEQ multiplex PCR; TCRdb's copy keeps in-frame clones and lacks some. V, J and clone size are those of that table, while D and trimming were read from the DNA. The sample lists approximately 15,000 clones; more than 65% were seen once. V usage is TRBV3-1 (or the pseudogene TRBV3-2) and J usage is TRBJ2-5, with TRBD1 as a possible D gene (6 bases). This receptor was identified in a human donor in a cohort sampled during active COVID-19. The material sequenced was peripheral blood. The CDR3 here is CASSQGSGVSETQYF. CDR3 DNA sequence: TGTGCCAGCAGCCAGGGGTCAGGGGTTTCAGAGACCCAGTACTTC.